This TCR beta chain appears in the sequencing data of a study of CD8 T cells in Susac syndrome. CDR3 length: 15 residues. Trimming removed 5 bases from V and 6 bases from J, with 16 bases in between. From germline, CDR1 is SEHNR and CDR2 FQNEAQ (reference sequence). After extraction with the RNeasy kit, roughly 0.45 to 1 ug of the RNA was reverse transcribed using random hexamers. TCRdb re-called the immunoSEQ multiplex PCR reads through MiXCR, storing one row per CDR3 protein. The table lists approximately 83,000 distinct CDR3 sequences, approximately 95% of them singletons. The chain combines TRBV7-9 with TRBJ2-2, with D perhaps TRBD1 or TRBD2 (5 bases each). Input material: CD8+ T cells from PBMCs. The source of this sequence is a human donor with Susac syndrome. The CDR3 reads CASSDHGTAAGELFF. The CDR3 coding sequence is TGTGCCAGCAGCGATCATGGGACGGCCGCCGGGGAGCTGTTTTTT.